Below, 8 T cell receptor beta chains from the same sample are listed, as sequenced in a study of T cell changes during pregnancy in multiple sclerosis. Assay: immunoSEQ multiplex PCR; the TCRdb copy retains only in-frame clones and omits some. The repertoire holds under 130,000 clones, with roughly 92% as singletons. The source material was peripheral blood, sampled after pregnancy. These receptors were obtained from a female donor with multiple sclerosis, enrolled in a pregnancy study.

The rearrangement joins TRBV19 to TRBJ2-1; D might be TRBD2 (7 bases). Trimming left V 10 bases short and J 9 bases short, with 19 bases between. There are 13 residues in the CDR3. Germline V gene lookup returns CDR1 LNHDA and CDR2 SQIVND (reference sequence). The DNA of the CDR3 is TGTGCCACACGCTATCCCCGGGGGGCTGAGCAGTTCTTC. This translates into CATRYPRGAEQFF.

The CDR3 region is CASSLAQGGEKLFF. The CDR3 nucleotides read TGTGCCAGCAGCTTAGCTCAGGGTGGTGAAAAACTGTTTTTT. The rearrangement joins TRBV13 to TRBJ1-4, with a possible D match to TRBD1 (5 bases). The length of the CDR3 is 14 residues. In germline, CDR1 is PRHDT, CDR2 FYEKMQ (reference sequence). Trimming shortened V by 1 base and J by 7 bases, and 10 bases separated the two germline ends. Drawing the rest from reference TRBV13 and TRBJ1-4, the complete variable domain is AAGVIQSPRHLIKEKRETATLKCYPIPRHDTVYWYQQGPGQDPQFLISFYEKMQSDKGSIPDRFSAQQFSDYHSELNMSSLELGDSALYFCASSLAQGGEKLFFGSGTQLSVL.

This clone has more than one count but fewer than ten. The V call is TRBV6-5, the J call TRBJ1-2; D not resolved. V was clipped by 2 bases and J by 3 bases, with 7 bases between them. The CDR3 has 13 amino acids. CDR1 is MNHEY, CDR2 SVGAGI, per germline. The CDR3 spells CASSYVQDYGYTF. The CDR3 nucleotides are TGTGCCAGCAGTTACGTTCAGGACTATGGCTACACCTTC.

The V call is TRBV13, the J call TRBJ1-1; the D gene is possibly TRBD1 (6 bases). Germline values: CDR1 PRHDT, CDR2 FYEKMQ (reference sequence). V was clipped by 7 bases and J by 5 bases, with 26 bases between them. This CDR3 is built from 17 residues. CDR3 residues: CASTDLRGKGGGTEAFF. CDR3 DNA: TGTGCCAGCACCGATCTGAGGGGGAAAGGTGGGGGAACTGAAGCTTTCTTT.

This clone occurred once. The chain employs TRBV30 and TRBJ1-6, with 9 bases identical to TRBD1. Germline V lookup: CDR1 GTSNPN, CDR2 SVGIG (reference sequence). This CDR3 has 16 amino acids. V was clipped by 2 bases and J by 6 bases; unmatched bases: 8. CDR3 protein: CAWSYPATGGNSPLHF. DNA for the CDR3: TGTGCCTGGAGTTACCCCGCGACAGGGGGTAATTCACCCCTCCACTTT.

The J gene is TRBJ2-5, the V gene TRBV7-6; 8 nucleotides match TRBD2. J was trimmed by 3 bases and V by 4 bases; bases with no gene match: 7. The CDR3 extends over 15 amino acids. Germline loops: CDR1 SGHVS, CDR2 FNYEAQ. The CDR3 DNA is TGTGCCAGCAGCTCCCCGCGCGGGGGGAAAGAGACCCAGTACTTC. This gives the protein CASSSPRGGKETQYF.

The V gene is TRBV6-1, the J gene TRBJ1-2; D may be TRBD1 (6 bases). CDR1 MNHNS and CDR2 SASEGT come from the germline V gene. The CDR3 has 19 residues. Between the trimmed V and J ends, which lost 2 bases and 7 bases, there was a span of 29 bases. The CDR3 DNA sequence: TGTGCCAGCAGTGAAAGGGGGTCGGGGCAGAGATCGAGTTTGGGTGGCTACACCTTC. Amino acids: CASSERGSGQRSSLGGYTF.

The chain has TRBV7-9 and TRBJ2-3; no clear D gene. V lost 5 bases to trimming and J lost 2 bases, with 8 bases between them. The CDR3 totals 13 residues. CDR1 is SEHNR and CDR2 is FQNEAQ in the germline V gene (reference sequence). The CDR3 is CASSASITDTQYF. In DNA form, the CDR3 reads TGTGCCAGCAGCGCCAGTATCACAGATACGCAGTATTTT.